Listed below are T cell receptor beta chains from one sample, sequenced in a study of T cell changes during pregnancy in multiple sclerosis. Clones were sequenced by immunoSEQ multiplex PCR, and TCRdb holds only the in-frame ones, with some missing. The sample consists of 80,000 to 100,000 clones, 91% of them appearing once. Sequencing used peripheral blood, obtained after pregnancy. Receptor source: a female donor in good health, enrolled as a control in a pregnancy study. The CDR3 runs from the conserved cysteine through the conserved F or W. Each record gives: clone size, J gene, D gene, V gene, CDR3 DNA, CDR3 protein. The D gene is left open where the match is weak. Part of the rows lack a size; the others show once, few, many or a class for expanded clones.

NA TRBJ1-1 NA TRBV7-9 TGTGCCAGCAGCTTAGCGCTTCACAGGACAGTCGAAGCTTTCTTT CASSLALHRTVEAFF
NA TRBJ1-1 TRBD1 TRBV19 TGTGCCAGCTCCGGGACAGGGGTTACCATGAACACTGAAGCTTTCTTT CASSGTGVTMNTEAFF
NA TRBJ2-1 NA TRBV6-4 TGTGCCAGCTCCGCTACAGAGAGCTCCTACAATGAGCAGTTCTTC CASSATESSYNEQFF
few TRBJ2-4 TRBD1 TRBV19 TGTGCCAGTAGTATTCCGGACAGGACCAAAAACATTCAGTACTTC CASSIPDRTKNIQYF
NA TRBJ1-2 NA TRBV7-2 TGTGCCAGCAGCTTAAGAGGGTATGGCTACACCTTC CASSLRGYGYTF
NA TRBJ2-1 NA TRBV11-2 TGTGCCAGCAGCTCTCAGGGTGTCCTATACAATGAGCAGTTCTTC CASSSQGVLYNEQFF
NA TRBJ2-3 TRBD2 TRBV19 TGTGCCAGTAGTATCCAAGGCGGGGGGGATCAAGATACGCAGTATTTT CASSIQGGGDQDTQYF
NA TRBJ2-1 TRBD1 TRBV28 TGTGCCAGCAGTGAACCGACAGGGAAAGATGAGCAGTTCTTC CASSEPTGKDEQFF
few TRBJ1-6 NA TRBV11-3 TGTGCCAGCAGTGAGGGCCGGGATAATTCACCCCTCCACTTT CASSEGRDNSPLHF
NA TRBJ1-6 NA TRBV18 TGTGCCAGCCGCCCGGGGTCTCTAACATATTCACCCCTCCACTTT CASRPGSLTYSPLHF
NA TRBJ2-3 TRBD2 TRBV5-1 TGCGCCAGCAGCCGTTTGGGGGGGGTCGGCACAGATACGCAGTATTTT CASSRLGGVGTDTQYF
NA TRBJ1-2 NA TRBV4-1 TGCGCCAGCAGCCAAGCCGCCCTCGGGGGCCGGGAGGGTGGCTACACCTTC CASSQAALGGREGGYTF
NA TRBJ1-5 NA TRBV27 TGTGCCAGCAGTTTAATACATGGTCAGCCCCAGCATTTT CASSLIHGQPQHF
NA TRBJ2-5 NA TRBV7-2 TGTGCCAGCAGGGGAACTAGCACGGAGACCCAGTACTTC CASRGTSTETQYF
NA TRBJ2-2 NA TRBV11-2 TGTGCCAGCAGCTTGGGAGTCGGATTCGACACCGGGGAGCTGTTTTTT CASSLGVGFDTGELFF
few TRBJ1-5 NA TRBV19 TGTGCCAGTAGTATAGGCAGGCTCCGGGGTCAGCCCCAGCATTTT CASSIGRLRGQPQHF
NA TRBJ2-7 NA TRBV11-1 TGTGCCAGCAGCCGACAGGACTACGAGCAGTACTTC CASSRQDYEQYF
NA TRBJ2-3 TRBD2 TRBV5-1 TGCGCCAGCAGCTTGAAGAGCGGGGGGCTCATTGAAGATACGCAGTATTTT CASSLKSGGLIEDTQYF
NA TRBJ2-1 NA TRBV7-9 TGTGCCAGCAGCCCACCACACAGTGAGCAGTTCTTC CASSPPHSEQFF
NA TRBJ2-5 NA TRBV2 TGTGCCAGCAGTGAAGTCCTGGGAGGGACCCAGTACTTC CASSEVLGGTQYF
NA TRBJ2-2 TRBD1 TRBV7-9 TGTGCCAGCAGCCCGAGGACAGGGGTCCCCGGGGAGCTGTTTTTT CASSPRTGVPGELFF
NA TRBJ2-3 TRBD2 TRBV11-2 TGTGCCAGCAGCCGTCCCGGGACTAGCGGGAAGCCAACAGATACGCAGTATTTT CASSRPGTSGKPTDTQYF
NA TRBJ1-2 NA TRBV27 TGTGCCAGCAGTTTTTTCCCTGATCCAAAATCGAGAAACTATGGCTACACCTTC CASSFFPDPKSRNYGYTF
NA TRBJ1-1 NA TRBV6-5 TGTGCCAGCAGTTACGCCGGGAACACTGAAGCTTTCTTT CASSYAGNTEAFF
NA TRBJ1-1 TRBD1 TRBV5-6 TGTGCCAGCAGCATAGACAGGGGGCAGAGTGCTTTCTTT CASSIDRGQSAFF
NA TRBJ1-1 TRBD1 TRBV30 TGTGCCTGGAGTGGACAGGGAGGCACTGAAGCTTTCTTT CAWSGQGGTEAFF
NA TRBJ2-7 TRBD1 TRBV9 TGTGCCAGCAGCGTAGGGGAAGGGACAGGGGGCCTCGAGCAGTACTTC CASSVGEGTGGLEQYF
NA TRBJ1-1 NA TRBV6-5 TGTGCCGGCCGGGGAGGAAGGGCTGAAGCTTTCTTT CAGRGGRAEAFF
once TRBJ1-2 NA TRBV4-3 TGCGCCAGCAGCCCACGGGATTCCTTC CASSPRDSF
few TRBJ1-1 NA TRBV6-5 TGTGCCAGCACCGGCCTTGGGCAGGCGAACACTGAAGCTTTCTTT CASTGLGQANTEAFF
NA TRBJ2-6 NA TRBV27 TGTGCCAGCAGTTTGTATGGAGGAGGGAGCAGTTCTGGGGCCAACGTCCTGACTTTC CASSLYGGGSSSGANVLTF
NA TRBJ2-6 NA TRBV4-3 TGCGCCAGCAGCCAACTCTCTGGGGCCAACGTCCTGACTTTC CASSQLSGANVLTF
NA TRBJ2-7 NA TRBV5-1 TGCGCCAGCGGATATGGGGCATCCTCCTACGAGCAGTACTTC CASGYGASSYEQYF
NA TRBJ1-6 TRBD1 TRBV27 TGTGCCAGCGCGGACAGGGCCTCACCAAATTCACCCCTCCACTTT CASADRASPNSPLHF
NA TRBJ2-7 TRBD1 TRBV27 TGTGCCAGCAGACTTAAAGGACAGGGCTTTACCTACGAGCAGTACTTC CASRLKGQGFTYEQYF
NA TRBJ2-3 TRBD1 TRBV5-6 TGTGCCAGCAGCCCCGGGACAGGGGGCACAGATACGCAGTATTTT CASSPGTGGTDTQYF
NA TRBJ2-6 TRBD1 TRBV18 TGTGCCAGCTCACGGGACAGGGGACGGTCTGGGGCCAACGTCCTGACTTTC CASSRDRGRSGANVLTF
NA TRBJ1-5 TRBD1 TRBV7-2 TGTGCCAGCAGCATATGGGACAGTAGCAATCAGCCCCAGCATTTT CASSIWDSSNQPQHF
NA TRBJ2-2 TRBD2 TRBV5-1 TGCGCCAGCAGCTCGTCCTCGGGGGGGCCGGGGACCGGGGAGCTGTTTTTT CASSSSSGGPGTGELFF
NA TRBJ1-1 TRBD1 TRBV10-3 TGTGCCATCAGTGGTTCCGGGACAGAAGAAGCTTTCTTT CAISGSGTEEAFF
NA TRBJ1-1 TRBD1 TRBV6-5 TGTGCCAGCACCTGGGACAGGGACTTCTCTGAAGCTTTCTTT CASTWDRDFSEAFF
NA TRBJ2-7 NA TRBV7-6 TGTGCCAGCAGCTTAGGAGGAGGACTCTACGAGCAGTACTTC CASSLGGGLYEQYF
once TRBJ2-3 NA TRBV7-3 TGTGCCAGCAGCTTACTTTCGGGGGCAGATACGCAGTATTTT CASSLLSGADTQYF
NA TRBJ2-7 NA TRBV27 TGTGCCAGCAGTTTATTCGGGGACAAAACGTACTTC CASSLFGDKTYF
once TRBJ2-2 NA TRBV7-8 TGTGCCAGCAGGACGACAGGGAACACCGGGGAGCTGTTTTTT CASRTTGNTGELFF
NA TRBJ1-2 NA TRBV4-3 TGCGCCAGCAGCCAAGATCGGGGGAGGGACTACACCTTC CASSQDRGRDYTF
NA TRBJ2-5 NA TRBV28 TGTGCCAGCAGTCCTCCGGGATCACCCAAAGAGACCCAGTACTTC CASSPPGSPKETQYF
NA TRBJ2-3 TRBD2 TRBV7-2 TGTGCCAGCAGCTTAGTGGGGGGACTAGCGGGAGGAGATACGCAGTATTTT CASSLVGGLAGGDTQYF
NA TRBJ2-3 TRBD2 TRBV2 TGTGCCAGCAGGAAGGGACTAGCGTCCACAGATACGCAGTATTTT CASRKGLASTDTQYF
NA TRBJ1-1 NA TRBV7-2 TGTGCCAGCAGCCAGGACTGGACGGATGAAGCTTTCTTT CASSQDWTDEAFF
NA TRBJ2-7 TRBD2 TRBV7-2 TGTGCCAGCAGCCAGGGTCTAGCGGGAAACTCCTACGAGCAGTACTTC CASSQGLAGNSYEQYF
NA TRBJ1-5 NA TRBV28 TGTGCCAGCAGATCGGAGTATAGCAATCAGCCCCAGCATTTT CASRSEYSNQPQHF
NA TRBJ1-3 NA TRBV2 TGTGCCAGCAGTCCACAGGGCCGCTCTGGAAACACCATATATTTT CASSPQGRSGNTIYF